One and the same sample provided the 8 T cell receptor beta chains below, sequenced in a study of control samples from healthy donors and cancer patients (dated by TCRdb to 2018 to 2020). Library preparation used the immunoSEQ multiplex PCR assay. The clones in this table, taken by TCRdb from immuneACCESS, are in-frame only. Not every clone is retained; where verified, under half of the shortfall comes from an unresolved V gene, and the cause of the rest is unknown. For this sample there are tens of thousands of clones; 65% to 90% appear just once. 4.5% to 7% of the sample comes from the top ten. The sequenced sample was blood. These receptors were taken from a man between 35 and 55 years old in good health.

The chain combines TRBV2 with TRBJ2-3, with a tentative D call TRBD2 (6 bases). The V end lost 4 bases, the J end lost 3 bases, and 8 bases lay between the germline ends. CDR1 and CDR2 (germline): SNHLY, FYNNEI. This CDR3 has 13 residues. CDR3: CASSGLGTDTQYF. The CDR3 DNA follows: TGTGCCAGCAGTGGACTAGGAACAGATACGCAGTATTTT.

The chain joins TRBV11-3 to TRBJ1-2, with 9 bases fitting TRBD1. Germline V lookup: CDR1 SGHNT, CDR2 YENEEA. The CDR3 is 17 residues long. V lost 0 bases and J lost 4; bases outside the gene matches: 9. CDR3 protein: CASSLDRTGGDAYGYTF. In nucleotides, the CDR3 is TGTGCCAGCAGCTTAGATCGTACAGGGGGCGATGCCTATGGCTACACCTTC.

CDR3 in DNA: TGTGCCAGCTCACTACTACAGGGTGGCTCCTACAATGAGCAGTTCTTC. It translates to CASSLLQGGSYNEQFF. The chain recombines TRBV18 with TRBJ2-1; D may be TRBD1 (6 bases). Trimming stripped 4 bases from V and 0 bases from J, with 13 bases between. Germline CDR1 and CDR2: KGHSH and LQKENI. This CDR3 is built from 16 residues. Full variable domain (remainder filled in from reference TRBV18 and TRBJ2-1): NAGVMQNPRHLVRRRGQEARLRCSPMKGHSHVYWYRQLPEEGLKFMVYLQKENIIDESGMPKERFSAEFPKEGPSILRIQQVVRGDSAAYFCASSLLQGGSYNEQFFGPGTRLTVL.

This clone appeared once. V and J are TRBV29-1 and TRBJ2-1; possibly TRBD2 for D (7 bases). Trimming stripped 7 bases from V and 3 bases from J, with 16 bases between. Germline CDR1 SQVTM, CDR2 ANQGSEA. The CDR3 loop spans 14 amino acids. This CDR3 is CSALGGPGYNEQFF. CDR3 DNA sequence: TGCAGCGCCCTCGGGGGGCCGGGCTACAATGAGCAGTTCTTC.

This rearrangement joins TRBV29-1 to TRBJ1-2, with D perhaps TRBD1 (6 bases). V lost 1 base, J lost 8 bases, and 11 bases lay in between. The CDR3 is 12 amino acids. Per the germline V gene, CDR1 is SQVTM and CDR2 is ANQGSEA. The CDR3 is CSVEGVGGGYTF. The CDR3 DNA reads TGCAGCGTTGAAGGAGTAGGGGGGGGCTACACCTTC.

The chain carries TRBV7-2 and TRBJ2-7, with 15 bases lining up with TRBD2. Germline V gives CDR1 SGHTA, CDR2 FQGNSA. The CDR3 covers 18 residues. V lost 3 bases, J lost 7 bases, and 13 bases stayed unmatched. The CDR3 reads CASSLEGLAGGTTGEQYF. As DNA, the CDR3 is TGTGCCAGCAGCTTGGAGGGACTAGCGGGGGGCACAACGGGGGAGCAGTACTTC.

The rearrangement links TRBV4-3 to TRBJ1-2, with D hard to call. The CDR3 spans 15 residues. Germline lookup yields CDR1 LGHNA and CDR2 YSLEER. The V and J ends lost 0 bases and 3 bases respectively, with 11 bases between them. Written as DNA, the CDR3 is TGCGCCAGCAGCCAAGATTGGAGGTATCACTATGGCTACACCTTC. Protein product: CASSQDWRYHYGYTF.

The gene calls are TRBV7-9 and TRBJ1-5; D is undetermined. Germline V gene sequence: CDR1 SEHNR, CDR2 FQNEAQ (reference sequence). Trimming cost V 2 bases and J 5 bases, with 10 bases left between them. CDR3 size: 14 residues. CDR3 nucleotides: TGTGCCAGCAGCTTACTCTGGGAGGATCAGCCCCAGCATTTT. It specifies CASSLLWEDQPQHF.